One and the same sample provided the 32 T cell receptor beta chains below, sequenced in a study of T cell repertoires and Cas9 in healthy adults. The data were produced by immunoSEQ multiplex PCR, yet TCRdb's version contains in-frame clones alone and is incomplete. Here the sample spans more than 20,000 clones, roughly 90% being singletons. Sequences were obtained from CD4+ effector T cells (CD127+, CD25-, CD137-, CD154-) from PBMCs; culture status not recorded. These TCRs come from a human donor in good health.

The V gene is TRBV5-1, the J gene TRBJ2-2, with D possibly called TRBD1 or TRBD2 (5 bases each). Germline assignment: CDR1 SGHRS and CDR2 YFSETQ. CDR3 size: 15 residues. V dropped 2 bases and J dropped 0 bases, with 8 bases sitting between them. CDR3 sequence reads: CASSFGASNTGELFF. The DNA of the CDR3 is TGCGCCAGCAGCTTCGGGGCGTCGAACACCGGGGAGCTGTTTTTT.

V is TRBV2 and J is TRBJ2-6; D is perhaps TRBD1 (6 bases). V lost 7 bases, J lost 5 bases, and 15 bases lay in between. This CDR3 is 15 amino acids long. Germline-derived CDR1 and CDR2 are SNHLY and FYNNEI. The CDR3 region is CASKEVRGRANVLTF. Written as DNA, the CDR3 is TGTGCCAGCAAGGAGGTCAGGGGCCGGGCCAACGTCCTGACTTTC.

The V and J genes are TRBV19 and TRBJ2-5; D is unresolved. V shed 5 bases and J shed 0 bases, with 16 bases lying between them. Germline CDR1 and CDR2: LNHDA and SQIVND (reference sequence). The CDR3 consists of 16 residues. CDR3 protein: CASSSRHMGNQETQYF. The DNA of the CDR3 is TGTGCCAGTAGTTCGCGTCACATGGGCAACCAAGAGACCCAGTACTTC.

The V call is TRBV19, the J call TRBJ1-5; D gene ambiguous. Trimming removed 3 bases at V and 6 bases at J, with 21 bases between. The germline gives CDR1 LNHDA, CDR2 SQIVND (reference sequence). CDR3 length equals 17 residues. This chain's CDR3 is CASSIGFGVGLGQPQHF. DNA of the CDR3: TGTGCCAGTAGTATCGGGTTCGGGGTTGGGCTAGGTCAGCCCCAGCATTTT.

CDR3 sequence (DNA): TGTGCCAGCAGCTTAGGTCGCGGGTACAGCGCGGATAAACCTGGGCAGTACTTC. It translates to CASSLGRGYSADKPGQYF. The chain links TRBV7-8 to TRBJ2-7, with a possible D match to TRBD2 (5 bases). V gave up 1 base and J gave up 9 bases, with 28 bases separating them. Germline CDR1 and CDR2: SGHVS and FQNEAQ. The CDR3 contains 18 residues.

The rearrangement uses TRBV6-1 and TRBJ2-3; D not resolved. V lost 4 bases and J 2 bases, leaving 10 bases between the germline ends. CDR3 length equals 14 residues. Per germline, CDR1 MNHNS and CDR2 SASEGT. The DNA for the CDR3 is TGTGCCAGCAGTGTGCTCTGGAACACAGATACGCAGTATTTT. Its translation: CASSVLWNTDTQYF.

The chain employs TRBV6-5 and TRBJ1-2; D call uncertain. Germline loops: CDR1 MNHEY, CDR2 SVGAGI. The germline V and J ends were trimmed by 5 bases and 2 bases, with 12 bases remaining between them. The CDR3 length is 14 residues. CDR3 sequence: CASSTRTGNYGYTF. CDR3 DNA: TGTGCCAGCAGTACGCGGACGGGGAACTATGGCTACACCTTC.

V and J are TRBV28 and TRBJ2-6, with unresolved D. CDR1 and CDR2 from the germline V gene are MDHEN and SYDVKM. The CDR3 sequence is 19 residues long. Trimming cost V 0 bases and J 0 bases, with 15 bases left between them. CDR3 sequence reads: CASSLWGRAFTSGANVLTF. The CDR3 region has the DNA TGTGCCAGCAGTTTATGGGGTAGGGCGTTCACCTCTGGGGCCAACGTCCTGACTTTC. Drawing the rest from reference TRBV28 and TRBJ2-6, the complete variable domain is DVKVTQSSRYLVKRTGEKVFLECVQDMDHENMFWYRQDPGLGLRLIYFSYDVKMKEKGDIPEGYSVSREKKERFSLILESASTNQTSMYLCASSLWGRAFTSGANVLTFGAGSRLTVL.

This clone was seen a single time. J is TRBJ2-3 and V is TRBV30; 11 bases match TRBD2. The V and J ends lost 0 bases and 4 bases, in that order; junction bases with no gene match: 6. Germline-derived CDR1 and CDR2 are GTSNPN and SVGIG (reference sequence). This CDR3 is 16 amino acids long. CDR3 DNA sequence: TGTGCCTGGAGTGTACCAACTAGCGGGGGCCCAGATACGCAGTATTTT. It encodes CAWSVPTSGGPDTQYF.

The chain employs TRBV19 and TRBJ2-7, with TRBD1 identical over 9 bases. Germline CDR1 is LNHDA and CDR2 is SQIVND (reference sequence). This CDR3 contains 14 residues. With V trimmed by 6 bases and J by 5 bases, 8 bases remained unmatched. Written as DNA, the CDR3 is TGTGCCAGTAGCGACCGGACAGGGGCTCACGAGCAGTACTTC. Encoded protein: CASSDRTGAHEQYF. The entire variable domain, with the rest obtained from reference TRBV19 and TRBJ2-7, is as follows: DGGITQSPKYLFRKEGQNVTLSCEQNLNHDAMYWYRQDPGQGLRLIYYSQIVNDFQKGDIAEGYSVSREKKESFPLTVTSAQKNPTAFYLCASSDRTGAHEQYFGPGTRLTVT.

The chain uses TRBV6-4 and TRBJ2-2; D is perhaps TRBD1 or TRBD2 (5 bases each). Per the germline V gene, CDR1 is MRHNA and CDR2 is SNTAGT. CDR3 length equals 15 residues. The V gene lost 4 bases and the J gene lost 1 base, with 10 bases spanning the gap. The CDR3 DNA follows: TGTGCCAGCAGTGCCGGGGCTGGGAACACCGGGGAGCTGTTTTTT. It specifies CASSAGAGNTGELFF.

The rearrangement links TRBV19 to TRBJ1-5, with 7 bases matching TRBD1. The CDR3 loop spans 15 amino acids. The junction had 5 bases not matched to a gene; V was cut back by 3 bases and J by 3 bases. Germline CDR1 LNHDA, CDR2 SQIVND (reference sequence). CDR3 coding DNA: TGTGCCAGTAGTATGTGGGGACAGACCAATCAGCCCCAGCATTTT. This gives the protein CASSMWGQTNQPQHF.

This clone has more than one count but fewer than ten. This CDR3 is CASSAGETQYF. CDR3 DNA sequence: TGTGCCAGCAGTGCGGGGGAGACCCAGTACTTC. V and J are TRBV27 and TRBJ2-5, with D maybe TRBD2 (6 bases). V gave up 5 bases and J gave up 5 bases, with 6 bases separating them. This CDR3 spans 11 amino acids. The V gene's germline CDR1 is MNHEY and CDR2 SMNVEV (reference sequence).

This chain uses TRBV5-5 with TRBJ1-1; TRBD1 aligns across 7 bases. J gave up 11 bases and V 0 bases, and 13 bases lay outside the gene matches. The CDR3 has 15 residues. Germline CDR1 is SGHKS and CDR2 is YYEKEE (reference sequence). CDR3 protein: CASSLALGTAGGAFF. CDR3 nucleotides: TGTGCCAGCAGCTTGGCACTGGGGACAGCCGGAGGGGCTTTCTTT.

The chain couples TRBV2 to TRBJ1-5; TRBD1 matches 7 bases. The length of the CDR3 is 13 residues. CDR1 is SNHLY, CDR2 FYNNEI, per germline. Germline trimming cut 6 bases from V and 3 bases from J; bases unmatched to any gene: 2. The CDR3 DNA reads as TGTGCCAGCAGGGGACAGATCAATCAGCCCCAGCATTTT. Its protein is CASRGQINQPQHF.

This rearrangement joins TRBV5-4 to TRBJ2-7; TRBD1 matches at 7 bases. Per germline, CDR1 SGHNT and CDR2 YYREEE (reference sequence). This CDR3 region has 15 residues. Trimming cost V 4 bases and J 1 base; bases outside gene matches: 8. The CDR3 loop is CASSKGGTRSYEQYF. DNA for the CDR3: TGTGCCAGCAGCAAAGGGGGCACCCGTTCCTACGAGCAGTACTTC. Filled out from reference TRBV5-4 and TRBJ2-7, the complete variable domain reads ETGVTQSPTHLIKTRGQQVTLRCSSQSGHNTVSWYQQALGQGPQFIFQYYREEENGRGNFPPRFSGLQFPNYSSELNVNALELDDSALYLCASSKGGTRSYEQYFGPGTRLTVT.

CDR3 nucleotides: TGTGCCAGCAGCCCGTGGGGGCGGGGGATGAACACCGGGGAGCTGTTTTTT. Translation: CASSPWGRGMNTGELFF. The chain has TRBV7-3 and TRBJ2-2; TRBD2 might be the D (7 bases). In germline, CDR1 is SGHTA, CDR2 FQGTGA. This CDR3 has 17 amino acids. Trimming took 5 bases from V and 1 from J, leaving 17 bases between them.

The sample holds a few counts of this clone. This chain uses TRBV7-9 with TRBJ2-7; D call uncertain. In germline, CDR1 is SEHNR, CDR2 FQNEAQ (reference sequence). The CDR3 is made up of 13 amino acids. V was trimmed by 2 bases and J by 0 bases, leaving 5 bases between them. CDR3 residues: CASSLITSYEQYF. The CDR3 DNA follows: TGTGCCAGCAGCTTAATAACCTCCTACGAGCAGTACTTC.

This sequence joins TRBV7-9 and TRBJ2-3; D gene ambiguous. The CDR3 is made up of 12 amino acids. Looked up from germline, CDR1 is SEHNR and CDR2 is FQNEAQ (reference sequence). V lost 4 bases to trimming and J lost 5 bases, with 7 bases between them. The CDR3 here is CASSSHGDTQYF. CDR3 sequence (DNA): TGTGCCAGCAGCTCCCACGGAGATACGCAGTATTTT. Looking up the rest from reference TRBV7-9 and TRBJ2-3 gives the full variable domain: DTGVSQNPRHKITKRGQNVTFRCDPISEHNRLYWYRQTLGQGPEFLTYFQNEAQLEKSRLLSDRFSAERPKGSFSTLEIQRTEQGDSAMYLCASSSHGDTQYFGPGTRLTVL.

V usage is TRBV10-1 and J usage is TRBJ1-2, with D possibly matching TRBD1 (6 bases). This CDR3 has 17 amino acids. Trimming took off 5 bases at V and 4 bases at J, with 23 bases between the two ends. Germline loops: CDR1 WNHNN, CDR2 SYGVQD (reference sequence). The CDR3 nucleotides read TGCGCCAGCAGTACCAGTGAAAAAGGGGGTATGGTCTATGGCTACACCTTC. This encodes CASSTSEKGGMVYGYTF.

The DNA for the CDR3 is TGTGCCAGCAGTGGGGCCCGGGGGAAGACCCAGTACTTC. The encoded protein is CASSGARGKTQYF. The chain has TRBV2 and TRBJ2-5; tentative D call: TRBD2 (6 bases). The CDR3 has 13 residues. The germline V and J ends were trimmed by 4 bases and 6 bases, with 12 bases remaining between them. Looked up from germline, CDR1 is SNHLY and CDR2 is FYNNEI. Drawing the rest from reference TRBV2 and TRBJ2-5, the complete variable domain is EPEVTQTPSHQVTQMGQEVILRCVPISNHLYFYWYRQILGQKVEFLVSFYNNEISEKSEIFDDQFSVERPDGSNFTLKIRSTKLEDSAMYFCASSGARGKTQYFGPGTRLLVL.

The V call is TRBV7-3, the J call TRBJ2-3; the match to TRBD2 covers 9 bases. The CDR3 length is 15 residues. Germline V gives CDR1 SGHTA, CDR2 FQGTGA. The V gene end was trimmed by 2 bases and the J gene end by 1 base; junction bases not matched to a gene: 1. The CDR3: CASSLERGGTDTQYF. The CDR3 region has the DNA TGTGCCAGCAGCTTAGAGCGGGGGGGCACAGATACGCAGTATTTT.

The chain links TRBV10-3 to TRBJ2-5; 8 bases match TRBD1. The DNA end is a closer match to TRBJ2-7, so the J assignment may be wrong. Looked up from germline, CDR1 is ENHRY and CDR2 is SYGVKD. This CDR3 region has 15 residues. In DNA form, the CDR3 reads TGTGCCATCAGGACAGACAGGGGCAGCTCCTACGAGCAGTACTTC. This codes for CAIRTDRGSSYEQYF.

The chain has TRBV30 and TRBJ1-2, with a tentative D call TRBD1 (5 bases). The CDR3 contains 14 residues. CDR1 GTSNPN and CDR2 SVGIG come from the germline V gene (reference sequence). V was cut by 2 bases and J by 4 bases, with 14 bases left in between. Here the CDR3 DNA reads TGTGCCTGGAGTCCCGGGGCTTCCATCTATGGCTACACCTTC. Translation gives CAWSPGASIYGYTF.

The chain links TRBV2 to TRBJ1-1, with D hard to call. Trimming removed 3 bases at V and 8 bases at J, with 13 bases between. The CDR3 has 13 residues. The germline V gene has CDR1 SNHLY and CDR2 FYNNEI. The CDR3 sequence: CASSEFLDGEAFF. The CDR3, as DNA: TGTGCCAGCAGTGAGTTCTTAGATGGGGAAGCTTTCTTT.

The chain combines TRBV5-1 with TRBJ1-6; the match to TRBD1 covers 7 bases. The CDR3 loop spans 14 amino acids. V was pared by 2 bases and J by 5 bases, with 1 base of the junction left unmatched. Germline CDR1 SGHRS, CDR2 YFSETQ. The CDR3 sequence: CASSFQGDNSPLHF. The CDR3, as DNA: TGCGCCAGCAGCTTCCAGGGGGATAATTCACCCCTCCACTTT.

This chain links TRBV6-5 with TRBJ2-7; 8 bases align to TRBD1. The CDR3 covers 15 residues. Germline loops: CDR1 MNHEY, CDR2 SVGAGI. The V gene end was trimmed by 5 bases and the J gene end by 1 base; junction bases not matched to a gene: 7. CDR3 DNA: TGTGCCAGCAGTCCTCGGGACAGGCCTTCCTACGAGCAGTACTTC. Protein: CASSPRDRPSYEQYF.

The chain uses TRBV19 and TRBJ2-1; the D gene is possibly TRBD2 (6 bases). The V gene lost 3 bases and the J gene lost 8 bases, with 14 bases spanning the gap. CDR1 is LNHDA, CDR2 SQIVND, per germline (reference sequence). The CDR3 contains 14 residues. Here the CDR3 reads CASSIRDGLHEQFF. The CDR3 nucleotides read TGTGCCAGTAGTATCCGGGACGGACTACATGAGCAGTTCTTC.

J is TRBJ2-3 and V is TRBV5-1; 9 bases agree with TRBD1. J was trimmed by 6 bases and V by 0 bases; bases with no gene match: 5. This CDR3 is built from 15 residues. The germline gives CDR1 SGHRS, CDR2 YFSETQ. This CDR3 reads CASSLVTGGLDTQYF. CDR3 bases: TGCGCCAGCAGCTTGGTTACAGGGGGCCTCGATACGCAGTATTTT. Complete variable domain (other parts from reference TRBV5-1 and TRBJ2-3): KAGVTQTPRYLIKTRGQQVTLSCSPISGHRSVSWYQQTPGQGLQFLFEYFSETQRNKGNFPGRFSGRQFSNSRSEMNVSTLELGDSALYLCASSLVTGGLDTQYFGPGTRLTVL.

This chain joins TRBV18 and TRBJ2-5; a possible D gene is TRBD2 (6 bases). Judging by the DNA end, TRBJ2-7 fits better; the J call may be wrong. CDR1 KGHSH and CDR2 LQKENI come from the germline V gene. This CDR3 is built from 16 residues. This CDR3 is CASSPQAGSVFYEQYF. The CDR3 nucleotides read TGTGCCAGCTCACCACAGGCGGGGTCTGTCTTCTACGAGCAGTACTTC.

Comment on this clone: One end of the junction fails to match germline, which may point to a read error. The chain employs TRBV4-1 and TRBJ1-2; 8 nucleotides agree with TRBD1. The CDR3 runs to 16 residues. Germline V lookup: CDR1 MGHRA, CDR2 YSYEKL. In DNA, the CDR3 is TGCGCCAGCAGCTCCCCTCGGACAGGGAGTACCTATGGCCACACCTTC. Translation gives CASSSPRTGSTYGHTF.

This clone was observed a single time. The rearrangement links TRBV30 to TRBJ2-3; 10 bases match TRBD2. The germline V gene has CDR1 GTSNPN and CDR2 SVGIG (reference sequence). The CDR3 has 15 amino acids. Losses at the gene ends were 2 bases for V and 3 bases for J; bases not matched to a gene: 5. The CDR3 here is CAWSQLAGMTDTQYF. The CDR3 bases are TGTGCCTGGAGTCAACTAGCGGGGATGACAGATACGCAGTATTTT. The full variable domain, with the rest looked up from reference TRBV30 and TRBJ2-3, is SQTIHQWPATLVQPVGSPLSLECTVEGTSNPNLYWYRQAAGRGLQLLFYSVGIGQISSEVPQNLSASRPQDRQFILSSKKLLLSDSGFYLCAWSQLAGMTDTQYFGPGTRLTVL.